The 20 T cell receptor beta chains given below trace back to one sample, sequenced in a study of OX40 agonist ivuxolimab in advanced cancers. Some clones are missing from TCRdb's copy, which holds only in-frame ones; the method was immunoSEQ multiplex PCR. The table records 50,000 to 85,000 clones, around 86% of them present only once. Sequencing was performed on CD4+ or CD8+ T cells sorted from blood, taken in a trial of the OX40 agonist ivuxolimab. The source of these receptors is an adult with an advanced solid tumor such as melanoma, head and neck, liver or kidney cancer.

This clone counts as medium-sized (0.01 to 0.1%). V and J are TRBV4-1 and TRBJ1-2, with D unclear. The CDR3 length is 12 residues. Between the trimmed V and J ends, which lost 0 bases and 6 bases, there was a span of 5 bases. CDR1 and CDR2 from the germline V gene are MGHRA and YSYEKL. Here the CDR3 DNA reads TGCGCCAGCAGCCAAGACGCCGATGGCTACACCTTC. Protein: CASSQDADGYTF.

V gene TRBV7-9 combines with J gene TRBJ2-7; TRBD1 agrees at 9 bases. CDR1 is SEHNR, CDR2 FQNEAQ, per germline (reference sequence). The CDR3 is made up of 14 amino acids. V gave up 3 bases and J gave up 5 bases; unmatched junction bases: 5. CDR3 DNA: TGTGCCAGCAGCTTCGGACAGGGGTTCCACGAGCAGTACTTC. Translated: CASSFGQGFHEQYF.

The chain employs TRBV5-4 and TRBJ2-5, with 9 bases fitting TRBD2. This CDR3 comprises 16 residues. The trim removed 0 bases at V and 1 base at J, leaving 4 bases unmatched. Germline-derived CDR1 and CDR2 are SGHNT and YYREEE (reference sequence). The CDR3 spells CASSLGLAGTQETQYF. In DNA form, the CDR3 reads TGTGCCAGCAGCTTGGGGCTAGCGGGGACCCAAGAGACCCAGTACTTC.

The J gene is TRBJ2-2, the V gene TRBV7-8, with D hard to call. CDR1 SGHVS and CDR2 FQNEAQ come from the germline V gene. V was pared by 3 bases and J by 1 base, with 6 bases between. This CDR3 comprises 14 residues. Here the CDR3 DNA reads TGTGCCAGCAGCTTTAACTGGAACACCGGGGAGCTGTTTTTT. Protein product: CASSFNWNTGELFF.

The genes are TRBV7-2 and TRBJ1-5; D perhaps matches TRBD1 (6 bases). The CDR3 contains 16 residues. V was shortened by 4 bases and J by 3 bases, with 16 bases between the two germline ends. Germline loops: CDR1 SGHTA, CDR2 FQGNSA. This CDR3 is CASSSAWGQVNQPQHF. The CDR3 DNA reads as TGTGCCAGCAGCTCCGCGTGGGGGCAGGTCAATCAGCCCCAGCATTTT. The full variable domain, its missing parts supplied by reference TRBV7-2 and TRBJ1-5, is GAGVSQSPSNKVTEKGKDVELRCDPISGHTALYWYRQSLGQGLEFLIYFQGNSAPDKSGLPSDRFSAERTGGSVSTLTIQRTQQEDSAVYLCASSSAWGQVNQPQHFGDGTRLSIL.

The rearrangement uses TRBV12-5 and TRBJ2-1; TRBD2 matches 12 bases. Trimming cost V 5 bases and J 8 bases; bases outside gene matches: 10. Germline loops: CDR1 LGHNT, CDR2 FRNRAP. The CDR3 has 16 amino acids. CDR3 residues: CASGPTLAGGLDEQFF. The CDR3 region has the DNA TGTGCTAGTGGTCCCACGCTAGCGGGAGGGCTGGATGAGCAGTTCTTC. Full variable domain (remainder filled in from reference TRBV12-5 and TRBJ2-1): DARVTQTPRHKVTEMGQEVTMRCQPILGHNTVFWYRQTMMQGLELLAYFRNRAPLDDSGMPKDRFSAEMPDATLATLKIQPSEPRDSAVYFCASGPTLAGGLDEQFFGPGTRLTVL.

The V call is TRBV5-1, the J call TRBJ2-6; TRBD2 might be the D (5 bases). Germline V CDR1 and CDR2: SGHRS, YFSETQ. V lost 4 bases and J 2 bases, leaving 10 bases between the germline ends. The CDR3 contains 15 residues. The CDR3 here is CASSEGLAGANVLTF. The CDR3 bases are TGCGCCAGCAGCGAAGGACTTGCTGGGGCCAACGTCCTGACTTTC.

The chain recombines TRBV4-1 with TRBJ1-1; D is unresolved. V was pared by 1 base and J by 11 bases, with 14 bases between. The length of the CDR3 is 13 residues. Germline V CDR1 and CDR2: MGHRA, YSYEKL. CDR3 DNA: TGCGCCAGCAGCCAAGCCCGCCTGGCTCGGGCTTTCTTT. Its translation: CASSQARLARAFF.

This clone appeared a single time. The rearrangement uses TRBV19 and TRBJ2-7, with no clear D. The CDR3 has 14 amino acids. V gave up 5 bases and J gave up 0 bases, with 11 bases separating them. The germline V gene encodes CDR1 LNHDA and CDR2 SQIVND (reference sequence). CDR3 DNA: TGTGCCAGTAGTGCCGTTCGCAGCTCCTACGAGCAGTACTTC. It yields the protein CASSAVRSSYEQYF.

The chain combines TRBV6-1 with TRBJ2-2; 7 bases match TRBD1. V dropped 5 bases and J dropped 2; count of bases not matched to a gene: 14. The CDR3 consists of 18 residues. Germline lookup yields CDR1 MNHNS and CDR2 SASEGT. The CDR3 spells CASSQVGPGQLNTGELFF. The CDR3 nucleotides are TGTGCCAGCAGTCAAGTTGGACCGGGACAGTTAAACACCGGGGAGCTGTTTTTT.

This chain joins TRBV7-8 and TRBJ2-7, with TRBD2 as a possible D gene (5 bases). From germline, CDR1 is SGHVS and CDR2 FQNEAQ. V was clipped by 2 bases and J by 2 bases, with 16 bases between them. The CDR3 is made up of 16 amino acids. The CDR3 DNA reads as TGTGCCAGCAGCTTACGCGAGGGCATCAAAACCTACGAGCAGTACTTC. Translated: CASSLREGIKTYEQYF.

Only a few counts were recorded for this clone. The V gene is TRBV5-4, the J gene TRBJ1-2; D not certain. V dropped 0 bases and J dropped 8 bases, with 14 bases sitting between them. Germline loops: CDR1 SGHNT, CDR2 YYREEE (reference sequence). The CDR3 covers 14 residues. CDR3 nucleotides: TGTGCCAGCAGCTTGGTGGGGTGGGGAGGAGGCTACACCTTC. Residues: CASSLVGWGGGYTF.

The CDR3 coding sequence is TGTGCCACCAAACCCGGGACAGGGACCCCCGAGCAGTACTTC. Its translation: CATKPGTGTPEQYF. The chain carries TRBV19 and TRBJ2-7, with 9 bases lining up with TRBD1. Germline trimming cut 10 bases from V and 6 bases from J; bases unmatched to any gene: 13. The germline V gene has CDR1 LNHDA and CDR2 SQIVND (reference sequence). CDR3 size: 14 residues.

This clone has more than one count but fewer than ten. J is TRBJ2-2 and V is TRBV6-1; D is possibly TRBD1 or TRBD2 (5 bases each). The germline V and J ends were trimmed by 6 bases and 7 bases, with 18 bases remaining between them. Germline CDR1 is MNHNS and CDR2 is SASEGT. The CDR3 length is 15 residues. CDR3 loop: CASRRGLGVFGELFF. The CDR3 DNA reads TGTGCCAGCAGGAGGGGTCTGGGGGTATTCGGGGAGCTGTTTTTT.

The chain links TRBV19 to TRBJ2-5; 7 bases are shared with TRBD1. V lost 4 bases to trimming and J lost 5 bases; unmatched junction nucleotides: 4. Germline CDR1 reads LNHDA; CDR2 reads SQIVND (reference sequence). The CDR3 is made up of 13 amino acids. The CDR3 is CASSTTGAETQYF. The DNA for the CDR3 is TGTGCCAGTAGTACCACAGGGGCGGAGACCCAGTACTTC.

The chain employs TRBV12-5 and TRBJ1-1, with no clear D. This CDR3 is built from 11 residues. V lost 1 base to trimming and J lost 11 bases, with 8 bases between them. Germline loops: CDR1 LGHNT, CDR2 FRNRAP. CDR3 loop: CASGLARGAFF. The DNA of the CDR3 is TGTGCTAGTGGTTTGGCCCGCGGGGCTTTCTTT. Filled out from reference TRBV12-5 and TRBJ1-1, the complete variable domain reads DARVTQTPRHKVTEMGQEVTMRCQPILGHNTVFWYRQTMMQGLELLAYFRNRAPLDDSGMPKDRFSAEMPDATLATLKIQPSEPRDSAVYFCASGLARGAFFGQGTRLTVV.

This chain links TRBV2 with TRBJ1-3, with 10 positions matching TRBD1. The trim removed 5 bases at V and 2 bases at J, leaving 6 bases unmatched. The CDR3 contains 16 residues. The germline CDR1 and CDR2 sequences are SNHLY and FYNNEI. The chain's CDR3 is CASSTRGQGAGNTIYF. CDR3 coding DNA: TGTGCCAGCAGTACACGAGGACAGGGGGCTGGAAACACCATATATTTT.

The chain uses TRBV7-2 and TRBJ2-1, with 12 bases fitting TRBD2. The CDR3 covers 17 residues. The ends lost 1 base at V and 7 bases at J; junction bases unmatched: 8. Germline V lookup: CDR1 SGHTA, CDR2 FQGNSA. This CDR3 is CASSLVTSGRFKNEQFF. The CDR3 nucleotides are TGTGCCAGCAGCTTAGTCACTAGCGGGAGGTTTAAGAATGAGCAGTTCTTC.

This rearrangement joins TRBV19 to TRBJ2-7; 10 bases are shared with TRBD2. The J segment lost 0 bases and the V segment lost 6 bases, leaving 2 bases of the junction unmatched. CDR1 LNHDA and CDR2 SQIVND come from the germline V gene (reference sequence). The CDR3 consists of 14 residues. The CDR3 sequence is CASSRTSGSYEQYF. The CDR3 DNA reads as TGTGCCAGTAGCAGGACTAGCGGCTCCTACGAGCAGTACTTC.

This chain links TRBV6-1 with TRBJ1-1; D may be TRBD1 (5 bases). From germline, CDR1 is MNHNS and CDR2 SASEGT. The CDR3 length is 15 residues. The V end was cut by 6 bases, the J end by 4 bases, with 18 bases between. CDR3 region: CASSPVSFGGTEAFF. CDR3 DNA sequence: TGTGCCAGCAGCCCCGTGTCCTTTGGGGGCACTGAAGCTTTCTTT.